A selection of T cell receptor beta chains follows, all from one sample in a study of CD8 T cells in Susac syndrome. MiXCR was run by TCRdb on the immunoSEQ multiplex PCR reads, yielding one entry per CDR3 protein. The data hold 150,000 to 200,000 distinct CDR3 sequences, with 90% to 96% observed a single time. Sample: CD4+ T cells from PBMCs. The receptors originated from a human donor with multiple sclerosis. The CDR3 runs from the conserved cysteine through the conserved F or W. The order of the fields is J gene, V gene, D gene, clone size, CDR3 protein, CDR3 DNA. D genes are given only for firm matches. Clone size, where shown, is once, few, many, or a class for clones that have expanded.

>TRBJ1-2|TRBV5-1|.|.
CASSRAGRFGEGGYTF
TGCGCCAGCAGCCGAGCCGGCAGATTCGGGGAGGGAGGCTACACCTTC
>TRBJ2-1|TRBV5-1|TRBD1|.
CASSRGGGFDEQFF
TGCGCCAGCAGCCGAGGGGGCGGGTTCGATGAGCAGTTCTTC
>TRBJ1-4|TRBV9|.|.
CASSERAGEKLFF
TGTGCCAGCAGCGAGAGGGCCGGCGAAAAACTGTTTTTT
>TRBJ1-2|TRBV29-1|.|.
CSVGDGTDNGYTF
TGCAGCGTGGGGGATGGAACGGATAATGGCTACACCTTC
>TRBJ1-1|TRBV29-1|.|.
CSVAVQGNTEAFF
TGCAGCGTCGCAGTGCAGGGGAACACTGAAGCTTTCTTT
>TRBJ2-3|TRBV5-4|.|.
CASSRATFSDTQYF
TGTGCCAGCAGCAGAGCGACTTTCTCAGATACGCAGTATTTT
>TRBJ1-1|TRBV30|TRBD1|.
CAWSQQGFARVAVGNTEAFF
TGTGCCTGGAGCCAACAGGGGTTTGCTAGAGTGGCTGTTGGGAACACTGAAGCTTTCTTT
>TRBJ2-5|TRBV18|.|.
CASSPPGRGTQYF
TGTGCCAGCTCACCACCGGGACGAGGGACCCAGTACTTC
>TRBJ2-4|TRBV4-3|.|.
CASSQDEGSLAKNIQYF
TGCGCCAGCAGCCAAGATGAGGGCTCACTAGCCAAAAACATTCAGTACTTC
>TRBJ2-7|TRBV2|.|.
CASSSLAVPKSYEQYF
TGTGCCAGCAGCTCCTTGGCCGTACCCAAGTCCTACGAGCAGTACTTC
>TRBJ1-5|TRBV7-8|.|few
CASSLGGYQPQHF
TGTGCCAGCAGCTTAGGGGGGTATCAGCCCCAGCATTTT
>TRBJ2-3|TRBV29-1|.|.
CSVVVLGDTQYF
TGCAGCGTTGTGGTTCTAGGGGATACGCAGTATTTT
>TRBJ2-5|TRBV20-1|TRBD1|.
CSASGTEQETQYF
TGCAGTGCTTCAGGGACAGAGCAAGAGACCCAGTACTTC
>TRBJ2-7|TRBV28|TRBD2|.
CASSLREAEQYF
TGTGCCAGCAGTCTACGGGAGGCCGAGCAGTACTTC
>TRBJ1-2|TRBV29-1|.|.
CSVEGQARGYTF
TGCAGCGTTGAGGGGCAGGCTCGTGGCTACACCTTC
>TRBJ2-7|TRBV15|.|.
CATSRLSGEQYF
TGTGCCACCAGCAGGTTAAGTGGCGAGCAGTACTTC
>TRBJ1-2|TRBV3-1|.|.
CASSQAASGYTF
TGTGCCAGCAGCCAAGCCGCTTCCGGCTACACCTTC
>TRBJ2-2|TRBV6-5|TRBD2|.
CASSYSSRLARTGELFF
TGTGCCAGCAGTTACTCCTCGAGACTAGCGAGGACCGGGGAGCTGTTTTTT
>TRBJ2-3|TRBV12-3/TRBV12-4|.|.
CASTTPGRLTDTQYF
TGTGCCAGCACTACGCCGGGACGGTTAACAGATACGCAGTATTTT
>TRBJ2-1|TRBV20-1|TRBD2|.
CSAREGLAGVNEQFF
TGCAGTGCTAGAGAGGGCCTAGCGGGGGTCAATGAGCAGTTCTTC
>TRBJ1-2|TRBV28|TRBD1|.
CASSAPGTGFGYTF
TGTGCCAGCAGTGCGCCCGGGACAGGGTTTGGCTACACCTTC